The 10 T cell receptor beta chains listed next were all sequenced from one sample in a study of PD-L1 blockade in urothelial cancer. Produced via immunoSEQ multiplex PCR; TCRdb's table is partial and in-frame only. The sample carries tens of thousands of clones, just under 85% recorded once. Noted time point: pretreatment peripheral blood. The input for sequencing was PBMCs, taken around atezolizumab (anti-PD-L1) treatment. These receptors came from an elderly man with urothelial cancer.

The rearrangement links TRBV18 to TRBJ2-7; TRBD1 matches at 10 bases. Germline-derived CDR1 and CDR2 are KGHSH and LQKENI. Trimming cost V 4 bases and J 5 bases; bases outside gene matches: 5. CDR3 length equals 14 residues. The CDR3 nucleotides are TGTGCCAGCTCACGAGAGACAGGGGGCGACGAGCAGTACTTC. This encodes CASSRETGGDEQYF. Combining the CDR3 with reference TRBV18 and TRBJ2-7 gives the whole variable domain NAGVMQNPRHLVRRRGQEARLRCSPMKGHSHVYWYRQLPEEGLKFMVYLQKENIIDESGMPKERFSAEFPKEGPSILRIQQVVRGDSAAYFCASSRETGGDEQYFGPGTRLTVT.

This clone has a single count. The J gene is TRBJ2-5, the V gene TRBV25-1; 9 nucleotides align to TRBD2. The V and J ends lost 3 bases and 4 bases, in that order; junction bases with no gene match: 6. The CDR3 loop spans 15 amino acids. The germline gives CDR1 MGHDK, CDR2 SYGVNS. The CDR3: CASSDLAGAAETQYF. Written as DNA, the CDR3 is TGTGCCAGCAGTGACTTAGCGGGAGCGGCAGAGACCCAGTACTTC.

In nucleotides, the CDR3 is TGTGCCAGCAGCTTGGGAATGACCAGCGGGTGGTCCACCGGGGAGCTGTTTTTT. This gives the protein CASSLGMTSGWSTGELFF. The chain employs TRBV5-4 and TRBJ2-2, with a possible D match to TRBD2 (6 bases). CDR3 size: 18 residues. V was shortened by 0 bases and J by 4 bases, with 19 bases between the two germline ends. The germline gives CDR1 SGHNT, CDR2 YYREEE (reference sequence).

The V gene is TRBV21-1, the J gene TRBJ2-5; TRBD2, as called in the table, went unchecked against the DNA. TRBV21-1 is annotated as a pseudogene. The CDR3 has 18 residues. The chain's CDR3 is CASSKRSRLGGALETQYF. In DNA form, the CDR3 reads TGTGCCAGCAGCAAAAGGTCCAGGTTGGGGGGGGCTCTGGAGACCCAGTACTTC.

This chain links TRBV15 with TRBJ2-7; 7 bases line up with TRBD1. In germline, CDR1 is LNHNV, CDR2 YYDKDF (reference sequence). This CDR3 contains 16 residues. Germline trimming cut 0 bases from V and 7 bases from J; bases unmatched to any gene: 12. The CDR3 DNA reads TGTGCCACCAGCAGAGATCTCGCGAGGGGGCTAGGGGAGCAGTACTTC. The encoded protein is CATSRDLARGLGEQYF.

Only one count was recorded for this clone. This rearrangement joins TRBV30 to TRBJ2-7; TRBD2 might be the D (5 bases). V shed 2 bases and J shed 3 bases, with 5 bases lying between them. Germline CDR1 GTSNPN, CDR2 SVGIG (reference sequence). This CDR3 has 11 residues. CDR3 in amino acids: CAWSRDYEQYF. DNA for the CDR3: TGTGCCTGGAGTCGGGACTACGAGCAGTACTTC.

The chain is built from TRBV11-2 and TRBJ2-1, with TRBD2 identical over 9 bases. The germline V gene has CDR1 SGHAT and CDR2 FQNNGV. With V trimmed by 3 bases and J by 3 bases, 3 bases remained unmatched. The CDR3 covers 15 residues. The CDR3 protein is CASSFRLAVYNEQFF. As DNA, the CDR3 is TGTGCCAGCAGCTTTCGACTAGCGGTCTACAATGAGCAGTTCTTC.

The chain links TRBV18 to TRBJ2-5, with D tentatively TRBD2 (6 bases). CDR3 length: 14 residues. Trimming took 3 bases from V and 4 from J, leaving 12 bases between them. From germline, CDR1 is KGHSH and CDR2 LQKENI. The CDR3 is CASSPGGSGETQYF. For the CDR3, the DNA is TGTGCCAGCTCACCCGGGGGTTCTGGAGAGACCCAGTACTTC.

DNA for the CDR3: TGTGCCAGCAGCTTAGGGACAGGGGGAGGCGAGCAGTACTTC. It yields the protein CASSLGTGGGEQYF. The chain joins TRBV7-2 to TRBJ2-7, with 10 nucleotides matching TRBD1. Trimming cost V 1 base and J 6 bases; bases outside gene matches: 3. The CDR3 covers 14 residues. The germline V gene encodes CDR1 SGHTA and CDR2 FQGNSA.

This sequence joins TRBV10-2 and TRBJ2-7; TRBD2 aligns across 11 bases. This CDR3 contains 18 residues. The V gene's germline CDR1 is WSHSY and CDR2 SAAADI. Trimming at V came to 0 bases and at J to 2 bases, leaving 9 bases not matched to a gene. The CDR3: CASSESSGTSGATYEQYF. In DNA, the CDR3 is TGCGCCAGCAGTGAGTCATCAGGGACTAGCGGAGCCACCTACGAGCAGTACTTC.